This entry lists 23 T cell receptor beta chains sequenced from one sample in a study of CD8+CD57+ T cells in acquired aplastic anemia. TCR beta VDJ and CDR3 profiles were obtained from a genomic DNA template. One entry per CDR3 protein, called by TCRdb with MiXCR from the reads. The data show some 170,000 distinct CDR3 sequences, 35% to 55% seen once. Sequenced input: sorted CD4+, CD8+, or CD8+CD57+ T cells (not recorded which) from PBMCs. These receptors were obtained from a human donor in good health.

This chain links TRBV7-9 with TRBJ1-2; D is unclear. Looked up from germline, CDR1 is SEHNR and CDR2 is FQNEAQ (reference sequence). This CDR3 contains 11 residues. V gave up 11 bases and J gave up 4 bases, with 11 bases separating them. The CDR3 loop reads CACGRPYGYTF. The DNA for the CDR3 is TGTGCCTGCGGCAGACCCTATGGCTACACCTTC.

In its sample, this clonotype was seen many times. The V and J genes are TRBV20-1 and TRBJ2-7, with D tentatively TRBD1 (5 bases). The CDR3 is 13 residues long. V was cut by 4 bases and J by 0 bases, with 10 bases left in between. Germline lookup yields CDR1 DFQATT and CDR2 SNEGSKA (reference sequence). The CDR3 DNA reads TGCAGTGCTACTGACAGCCGCTCCTACGAGCAGTACTTC. It specifies CSATDSRSYEQYF.

This clonotype was recorded many times. The CDR3 reads CASIIGERTGELFF. The CDR3 coding sequence is TGCGCCAGCATTATAGGGGAGAGGACCGGGGAGCTGTTTTTT. The chain uses TRBV10-1 and TRBJ2-2; possibly TRBD1 or TRBD2 for D (5 bases each). The length of the CDR3 is 14 residues. V lost 7 bases and J 5 bases, leaving 14 bases between the germline ends. The germline gives CDR1 WNHNN, CDR2 SYGVQD (reference sequence).

This clonotype was seen at least ten times. The V call is TRBV5-8, the J call TRBJ1-2; possible D gene TRBD1, 5 bases. This CDR3 spans 12 amino acids. V lost 7 bases, J lost 7 bases, and 14 bases lay in between. CDR1 is SGHTS and CDR2 is YDEGEE in the germline V gene. CDR3 nucleotide sequence: TGTGCCAGCCAAAGGGACGTCAGTGGCTACACCTTC. The encoded protein is CASQRDVSGYTF.

The chain couples TRBV29-1 to TRBJ2-1; 9 bases map to TRBD2. The length of the CDR3 is 12 residues. Germline assignment: CDR1 SQVTM and CDR2 ANQGSEA. CDR3 in DNA: TGCGGCGCCGCCGGGACTAGCTACGAGCAGTTCTTC. It is translated as CGAAGTSYEQFF.

V gene TRBV19 combines with J gene TRBJ2-1; tentative D call: TRBD1 (5 bases). Per germline, CDR1 LNHDA and CDR2 SQIVND (reference sequence). V shed 5 bases and J shed 4 bases, with 12 bases lying between them. The CDR3 covers 14 residues. The CDR3 loop is CASSSPDSYNEQFF. CDR3 nucleotide sequence: TGTGCCAGTAGTTCTCCCGACAGTTACAATGAGCAGTTCTTC.

As to this clonotype: Since a much larger clone is just one base distant, this may be a read error. The gene calls are TRBV10-3 and TRBJ1-2, with 9 bases identical to TRBD1. CDR3 length: 14 residues. Germline V CDR1 and CDR2: ENHRY, SYGVKD. V was clipped by 5 bases and J by 2 bases; unmatched bases: 3. CDR3 bases: TGTGCCATCAGTCGGACAGGGGAAAACTATGGCTACACCTTC. Translating gives CAISRTGENYGYTF.

The chain joins TRBV24-1 to TRBJ2-1; perhaps D is TRBD1 or TRBD2 (6 bases each). Deletions cut 5 bases from V and 5 bases from J, with 15 bases between. The CDR3 length is 15 residues. Germline CDR1 and CDR2: KGHDR and SFDVKD. As DNA, the CDR3 is TGTGCCACCAGTGCACAAAGGGGGGTCAACAATGAGCAGTTCTTC. Translation gives CATSAQRGVNNEQFF.

The rearrangement links TRBV10-3 to TRBJ1-2; tentatively, D is TRBD1 (5 bases). The CDR3 has 14 residues. V lost 11 bases and J 3 bases, leaving 19 bases between the germline ends. Germline loops: CDR1 ENHRY, CDR2 SYGVKD. The CDR3 loop is CAAHPDTGHYGYTF. CDR3 bases: TGTGCCGCCCATCCGGACACGGGTCACTATGGCTACACCTTC.

This clonotype turned up a few times. The CDR3 sequence: CASSPGAGRLETQYF. The DNA of the CDR3 is TGTGCCAGCTCACCAGGGGCTGGGCGGCTGGAGACCCAGTACTTC. The rearrangement joins TRBV18 to TRBJ2-5; perhaps TRBD1 as D (5 bases). This CDR3 is built from 15 residues. V was trimmed by 2 bases and J by 5 bases, leaving 15 bases between them. Germline V lookup: CDR1 KGHSH, CDR2 LQKENI.

The rearrangement links TRBV20-1 to TRBJ2-5, with 9 bases aligning to TRBD1. CDR3 length equals 12 residues. The J segment lost 5 bases and the V segment lost 5 bases, leaving 3 bases of the junction unmatched. Germline lookup yields CDR1 DFQATT and CDR2 SNEGSKA (reference sequence). CDR3: CSAWTGVETQYF. CDR3 nucleotide sequence: TGCAGTGCTTGGACAGGGGTCGAGACCCAGTACTTC.

This clonotype was counted between two and nine times. The rearrangement joins TRBV24-1 to TRBJ2-2; tentatively, D is TRBD1 (7 bases). The CDR3 is made up of 22 amino acids. The germline V and J ends were trimmed by 0 bases and 6 bases, with 31 bases remaining between them. Germline V gene sequence: CDR1 KGHDR, CDR2 SFDVKD. CDR3 residues: CATSDLLEQGRLPLLRPGELFF. The CDR3 DNA sequence: TGTGCCACCAGTGATTTGCTGGAACAGGGGAGGCTACCACTCTTGAGGCCCGGGGAGCTGTTTTTT.

The rearrangement links TRBV20-1 to TRBJ2-2; D is unclear. Trimming removed 0 bases from V and 5 bases from J, with 10 bases in between. This CDR3 is 14 amino acids long. Germline lookup yields CDR1 DFQATT and CDR2 SNEGSKA (reference sequence). CDR3 DNA: TGCAGTGCTAGAGACCCTAGTGGAACCGGGGAGCTGTTTTTT. It translates to CSARDPSGTGELFF.

About this clonotype: A much larger clone lies a single base off, so this may be a read error. V gene TRBV12-3 or TRBV12-4 combines with J gene TRBJ1-4; 8 bases line up with TRBD1. The CDR3 spans 14 residues. CDR3 DNA sequence: TGTGCCAGCAGTTTGGGACAGGCTAATGGAAAACTGTTTTTT. This encodes CASSLGQANGKLFF.

This clonotype was seen many times. The chain combines TRBV19 with TRBJ1-5, with a possible D match to TRBD1 (6 bases). The CDR3 loop spans 14 amino acids. The V gene lost 5 bases and the J gene lost 0 bases, with 8 bases spanning the gap. CDR1 and CDR2 from the germline V gene are LNHDA and SQIVND (reference sequence). The CDR3 spells CASSPTGSNQPQHF. The CDR3 nucleotides read TGTGCCAGTAGTCCGACAGGTAGCAATCAGCCCCAGCATTTT.

This sequence joins TRBV7-2 and TRBJ2-7; the match to TRBD1 covers 8 bases. Germline V gene data show CDR1 as SGHTA and CDR2 as FQGNSA. CDR3 length: 13 residues. The junction had 8 bases not matched to a gene; V was cut back by 2 bases and J by 11 bases. DNA for the CDR3: TGTGCCAGCAGCTTAAAGTTTCAGGGGGCTGAGTACTTC. Translation gives CASSLKFQGAEYF.

This clonotype was found many times. The V and J genes are TRBV5-5 and TRBJ1-2; no reliable D call. From germline, CDR1 is SGHKS and CDR2 YYEKEE (reference sequence). V was pared by 1 base and J by 1 base, with 5 bases between. This CDR3 comprises 13 residues. In nucleotides, the CDR3 is TGTGCCAGCAGCTTGTCAGATAACTATGGCTACACCTTC. Translated, it gives CASSLSDNYGYTF.

The J gene is TRBJ1-3, the V gene TRBV7-9, with D unresolved. The CDR3 has 9 residues. Between the trimmed V and J ends, which lost 2 bases and 10 bases, there was a span of 0 bases. The germline V gene has CDR1 SEHNR and CDR2 FQNEAQ (reference sequence). The CDR3 reads CASSLTIYF. CDR3 nucleotide sequence: TGTGCCAGCAGCTTAACCATATATTTT. The full variable domain, completed using reference TRBV7-9 and TRBJ1-3, is DTGVSQNPRHKITKRGQNVTFRCDPISEHNRLYWYRQTLGQGPEFLTYFQNEAQLEKSRLLSDRFSAERPKGSFSTLEIQRTEQGDSAMYLCASSLTIYFGEGSWLTVV.

This clonotype was counted ten times or more. The chain combines TRBV11-2 with TRBJ2-1; D is undetermined. The CDR3 has 16 residues. V was shortened by 5 bases and J by 7 bases, with 21 bases between the two germline ends. CDR1 and CDR2 (germline): SGHAT, FQNNGV. The CDR3 DNA reads TGTGCCAGCAGCACGATGAGCAGGCCACAAGGGAATGAGCAGTTCTTC. It encodes CASSTMSRPQGNEQFF.

This sequence joins TRBV19 and TRBJ2-6; perhaps D is TRBD1 or TRBD2 (5 bases each). There are 15 residues in the CDR3. Germline values: CDR1 LNHDA, CDR2 SQIVND (reference sequence). Trimming left V 10 bases short and J 0 bases short, with 13 bases between. CDR3 nucleotides: TGTGCCACCAGCCGTGGGACCTCTGGGGCCAACGTCCTGACTTTC. It specifies CATSRGTSGANVLTF.

This clonotype occurred many times. The genes are TRBV5-1 and TRBJ2-7, with D possibly TRBD1 on 6 matching bases. From germline, CDR1 is SGHRS and CDR2 YFSETQ. The V and J ends lost 4 bases and 2 bases respectively, with 10 bases between them. CDR3 length: 13 residues. CDR3 in DNA: TGCGCCAGCAGCCCGGACAGCACCTACGAGCAGTACTTC. This sequence encodes CASSPDSTYEQYF.

The chain carries TRBV19 and TRBJ2-1; no definite D call. The CDR3 totals 11 residues. V was pared by 5 bases and J by 7 bases, with 6 bases between. From germline, CDR1 is LNHDA and CDR2 SQIVND (reference sequence). This CDR3 is CASSGLNEQFF. CDR3 nucleotide sequence: TGTGCCAGTAGTGGTTTGAATGAGCAGTTCTTC.

In this sample, this clonotype turned up a few times. The V call is TRBV2, the J call TRBJ2-7, with D perhaps TRBD1 or TRBD2 (5 bases each). This CDR3 region has 15 residues. V dropped 1 base and J dropped 4 bases, with 14 bases sitting between them. Per the germline V gene, CDR1 is SNHLY and CDR2 is FYNNEI. The CDR3 sequence: CASSEGQVGRYEQYF. In nucleotides, the CDR3 is TGTGCCAGCAGTGAAGGGCAGGTGGGACGTTACGAGCAGTACTTC. Looking up the rest from reference TRBV2 and TRBJ2-7 gives the full variable domain: EPEVTQTPSHQVTQMGQEVILRCVPISNHLYFYWYRQILGQKVEFLVSFYNNEISEKSEIFDDQFSVERPDGSNFTLKIRSTKLEDSAMYFCASSEGQVGRYEQYFGPGTRLTVT.